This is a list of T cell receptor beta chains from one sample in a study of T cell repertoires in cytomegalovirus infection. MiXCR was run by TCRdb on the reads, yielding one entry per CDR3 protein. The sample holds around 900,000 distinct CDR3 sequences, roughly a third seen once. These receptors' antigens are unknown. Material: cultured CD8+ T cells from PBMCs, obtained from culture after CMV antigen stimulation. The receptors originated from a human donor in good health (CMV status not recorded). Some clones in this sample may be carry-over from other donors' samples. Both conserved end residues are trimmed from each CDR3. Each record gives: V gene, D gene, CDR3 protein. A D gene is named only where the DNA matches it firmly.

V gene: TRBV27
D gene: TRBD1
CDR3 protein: ASSPGTGYNEQF

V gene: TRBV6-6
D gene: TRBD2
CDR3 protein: ASSRDYRNEQF

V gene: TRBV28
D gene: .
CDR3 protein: ASSLLPRETQY

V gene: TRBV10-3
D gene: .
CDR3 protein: AISVRQGIEANYGYT

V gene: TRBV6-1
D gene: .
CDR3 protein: ASSESASLTEAF

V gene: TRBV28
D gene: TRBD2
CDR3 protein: ASDRGDGTDTQY

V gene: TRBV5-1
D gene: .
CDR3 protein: ASSLDWSSYEQY

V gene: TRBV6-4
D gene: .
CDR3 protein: ASSEQSMNTEAF

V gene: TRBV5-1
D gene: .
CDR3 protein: ASREVKNFHNSPLH

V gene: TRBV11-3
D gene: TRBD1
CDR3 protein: ASSLEGTGGSDTQY

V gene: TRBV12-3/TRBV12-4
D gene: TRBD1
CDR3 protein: ASTLGTDPTDTQY

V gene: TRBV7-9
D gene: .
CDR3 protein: ASSLEGRQGTGELF

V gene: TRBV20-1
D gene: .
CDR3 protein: SARWAGSQY

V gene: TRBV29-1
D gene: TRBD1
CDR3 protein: SVEDRQGTNYGYT

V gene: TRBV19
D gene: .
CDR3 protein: ASSSATTDTQY

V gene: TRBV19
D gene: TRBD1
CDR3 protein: ASSIPRTGPTEAF

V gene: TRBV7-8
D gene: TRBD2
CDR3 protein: ASSLPGGANEQF

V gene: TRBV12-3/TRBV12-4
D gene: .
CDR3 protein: ASSLVGLETQY

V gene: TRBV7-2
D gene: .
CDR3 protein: ASSLNRETGELF

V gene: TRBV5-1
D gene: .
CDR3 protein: ASSVSRNTGELF

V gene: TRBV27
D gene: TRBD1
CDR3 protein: ASSQTGSHSPLH

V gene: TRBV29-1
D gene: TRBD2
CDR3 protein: SVRGLAESSSYNEQF

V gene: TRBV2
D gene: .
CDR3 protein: AKDKNTGELF

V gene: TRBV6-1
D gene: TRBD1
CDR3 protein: ASSDQGADTQY

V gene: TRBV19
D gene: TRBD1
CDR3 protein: ASSILQGEETQY

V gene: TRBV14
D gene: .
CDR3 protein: ASSVRRNEAF

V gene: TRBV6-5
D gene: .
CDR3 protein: ASSTGPWGNTEAF

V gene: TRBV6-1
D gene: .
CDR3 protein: ASSVGTTPYNEQF

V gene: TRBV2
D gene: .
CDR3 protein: ASSVNDPGELF

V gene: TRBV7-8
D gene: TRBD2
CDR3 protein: ASSLAWGGGTGELF

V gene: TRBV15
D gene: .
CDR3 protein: ATSLTFGYNSPLH

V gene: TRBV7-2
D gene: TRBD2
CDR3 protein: ASSLETGLAIYNEQF

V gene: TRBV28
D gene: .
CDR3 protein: ASSPGANVLT

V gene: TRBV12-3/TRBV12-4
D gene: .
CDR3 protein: ASSLAPETAGEAF

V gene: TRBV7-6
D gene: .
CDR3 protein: ASSGFSQGIYGYT

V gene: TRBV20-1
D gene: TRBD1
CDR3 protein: SAETGYNSPLH

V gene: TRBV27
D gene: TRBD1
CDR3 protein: ASSPGQGRFYGYT

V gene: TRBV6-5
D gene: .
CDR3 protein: ASSYGGSGIYNEQF

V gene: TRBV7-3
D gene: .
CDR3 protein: ASSERYSTDTQY

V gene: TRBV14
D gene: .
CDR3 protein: ASSQLFYNEQF

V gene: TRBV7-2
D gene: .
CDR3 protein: ASSLSWGRYTEAF

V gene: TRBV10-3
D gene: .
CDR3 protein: AISEIQAWGQVETQY

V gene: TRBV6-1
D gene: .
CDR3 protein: ASSEGNRTVTQETQY

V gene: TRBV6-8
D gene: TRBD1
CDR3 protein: ASRLAGTGRTEAF

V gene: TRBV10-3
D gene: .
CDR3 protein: AIRGSHQGTSTDTQY

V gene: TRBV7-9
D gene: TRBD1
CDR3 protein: ASASGRGAHGYT

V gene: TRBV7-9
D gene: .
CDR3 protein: ASRDAALETQY

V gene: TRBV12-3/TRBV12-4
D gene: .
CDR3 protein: ASSQLDQPQH

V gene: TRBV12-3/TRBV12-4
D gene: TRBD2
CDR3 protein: ASSFWTSGVNTGELF

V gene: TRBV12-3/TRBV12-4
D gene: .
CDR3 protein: ASSFDWDTQY

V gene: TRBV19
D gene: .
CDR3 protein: ASRTRDSSYEQY

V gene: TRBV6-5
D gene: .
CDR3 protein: ASSLIQGLGYGYT